A single sample is the source of the 2 T cell receptor beta chains below, sequenced in a study of cytomegalovirus exposure and HLA in healthy donors. 13 Jbeta primers and 60 Vbeta primers were used for the PCR. TCRdb keeps only in-frame clones here, not all; method: immunoSEQ multiplex PCR. The sample includes more than 110,000 clones, more than 60% seen only once; the top ten take 2.8%. Sequenced sample: PBMCs. Receptors originate from a male donor in good health and CMV-seronegative.

This clone has just a few counts. This chain connects TRBV5-6 to TRBJ1-2; TRBD1 matches 7 bases. V dropped 4 bases and J dropped 0; count of bases not matched to a gene: 3. CDR1 is SGHDT and CDR2 is YYEEEE in the germline V gene. The CDR3 contains 14 residues. The CDR3 DNA reads as TGTGCCAGCAGCGCCGACAGGGCTAACTATGGCTACACCTTC. Translating it yields CASSADRANYGYTF. Full variable domain (remainder filled in from reference TRBV5-6 and TRBJ1-2): DAGVTQSPTHLIKTRGQQVTLRCSPKSGHDTVSWYQQALGQGPQFIFQYYEEEERQRGNFPDRFSGHQFPNYSSELNVNALLLGDSALYLCASSADRANYGYTFGSGTRLTVV.

Details on this clone: The CDR3 does not end in the conserved phenylalanine or tryptophan, so this is likely a read error. No DNA is shown, since the ends of the CDR3 on it are uncertain; the CDR3 is the one TCRdb lists. CDR3: CASRRGFS. The chain joins TRBV7-6 to TRBJ1-1. The germline V gene has CDR1 SGHVS and CDR2 FNYEAQ. From its first to its last residue, the CDR3 has 8 amino acids.